This T cell receptor (beta chain) was sequenced in a study of shared clonotypes between healthy human individuals. General observations from the study: In general, naive subsets displayed greater estimated richness than memory subsets did. The authors sampled blood alone, and tissue repertoires likely differ.

With 4 bases clipped from V and 4 bases from J, the junction kept 2 bases outside the gene matches. The CDR3 is 13 residues long. From germline, CDR1 is SGHNT and CDR2 YYREEE (reference sequence). Every subset had its genomic DNA shared out evenly among several immunoSEQ plates. The DNA input per sorted-subset replicate PCR was roughly 180 ng, corresponding to some 30,000 T cell genomes. TCRdb's copy holds only in-frame clones and misses some; the assay was immunoSEQ multiplex PCR. The data hold under 350,000 clones, with about nine tenths observed a single time. Details on this clone: Its antigen is still unknown.

The specimen was memory CD8+ T cells sorted from blood. The subset was: CD45RO+ cells pooled with CCR7-negative TemRA cells. This TCR was recovered from a man aged 18 to 30 in good health. The V call is TRBV5-4, the J call TRBJ2-1; 7 positions agree with TRBD1. CDR3 sequence reads: CASSRDSYNEQFF. CDR3 DNA: TGTGCCAGCAGCAGGGACAGTTACAATGAGCAGTTCTTC.